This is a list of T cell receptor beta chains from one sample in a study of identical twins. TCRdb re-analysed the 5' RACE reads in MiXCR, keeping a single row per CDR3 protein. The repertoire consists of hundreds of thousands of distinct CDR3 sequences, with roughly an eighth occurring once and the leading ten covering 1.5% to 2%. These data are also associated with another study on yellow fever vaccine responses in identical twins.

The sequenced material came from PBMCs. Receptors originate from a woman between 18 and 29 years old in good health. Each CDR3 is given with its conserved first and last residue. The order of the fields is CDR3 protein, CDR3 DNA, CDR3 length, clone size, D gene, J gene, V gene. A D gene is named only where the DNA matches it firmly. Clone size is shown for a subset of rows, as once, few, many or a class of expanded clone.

cdr3_aa: CASSRTDLGYVDTQYF
cdr3_nt: TGTGCCAGCAGCCGAACGGACCTGGGGTACGTCGATACGCAGTATTTT
cdr3_length: 16
clone_size: few
d_call: .
j_call: TRBJ2-3
v_call: TRBV7-9

cdr3_aa: CASSTRSGSTEAFF
cdr3_nt: TGTGCCAGCAGCACCAGATCGGGTAGCACTGAAGCTTTCTTT
cdr3_length: 14
clone_size: few
d_call: .
j_call: TRBJ1-1
v_call: TRBV9

cdr3_aa: CASSVDSREKLFF
cdr3_nt: TGCGCCAGCAGCGTAGACAGCAGAGAAAAACTGTTTTTT
cdr3_length: 13
clone_size: many
d_call: .
j_call: TRBJ1-4
v_call: TRBV5-1

cdr3_aa: CASSYGTSGILAKNIQYF
cdr3_nt: TGTGCCAGCAGTTATGGGACTAGCGGGATCCTAGCCAAAAACATTCAGTACTTC
cdr3_length: 18
clone_size: few
d_call: TRBD2
j_call: TRBJ2-4
v_call: TRBV6-5

cdr3_aa: CASSPRTSAYYEQYF
cdr3_nt: TGTGCCAGCAGCCCGAGGACTAGCGCCTACTACGAGCAGTACTTC
cdr3_length: 15
clone_size: .
d_call: TRBD2
j_call: TRBJ2-7
v_call: TRBV3-1

cdr3_aa: CAIKAGGQETQYF
cdr3_nt: TGTGCCATCAAAGCGGGTGGGCAAGAGACCCAGTACTTC
cdr3_length: 13
clone_size: .
d_call: .
j_call: TRBJ2-5
v_call: TRBV10-3

cdr3_aa: CATVDRTANYGYTF
cdr3_nt: TGTGCCACCGTGGACAGGACCGCTAACTATGGCTACACCTTC
cdr3_length: 14
clone_size: many
d_call: TRBD1
j_call: TRBJ1-2
v_call: TRBV12-3/TRBV12-4

cdr3_aa: CASSHPREEQYF
cdr3_nt: TGTGCCAGCAGTCATCCAAGGGAAGAGCAGTACTTC
cdr3_length: 12
clone_size: few
d_call: .
j_call: TRBJ2-7
v_call: TRBV6-5

cdr3_aa: CASSQQLTGPYTDTQYF
cdr3_nt: TGTGCCAGCAGCCAACAACTAACGGGTCCTTACACAGATACGCAGTATTTT
cdr3_length: 17
clone_size: .
d_call: .
j_call: TRBJ2-3
v_call: TRBV3-1

cdr3_aa: CASSKPLGEGRNTGELFF
cdr3_nt: TGTGCCAGCAGCAAGCCCCTGGGGGAAGGCAGGAACACCGGGGAGCTGTTTTTT
cdr3_length: 18
clone_size: .
d_call: .
j_call: TRBJ2-2
v_call: TRBV21-1

cdr3_aa: CASSLFVMNTEAFF
cdr3_nt: TGTGCCAGCAGCTTGTTCGTTATGAACACTGAAGCTTTCTTT
cdr3_length: 14
clone_size: few
d_call: .
j_call: TRBJ1-1
v_call: TRBV5-5

cdr3_aa: CASSQTGQGFAKNIQYF
cdr3_nt: TGCGCCAGCAGCCAAACGGGACAGGGGTTTGCCAAAAACATTCAGTACTTC
cdr3_length: 17
clone_size: few
d_call: TRBD1
j_call: TRBJ2-4
v_call: TRBV4-1

cdr3_aa: CASSQDSPLLSYNEQFF
cdr3_nt: TGTGCCAGCAGCCAAGATTCTCCCCTCCTCAGCTACAATGAGCAGTTCTTC
cdr3_length: 17
clone_size: many
d_call: .
j_call: TRBJ2-1
v_call: TRBV3-1

cdr3_aa: CASSDPTHGDRVATSGRSYNEQFF
cdr3_nt: TGTGCCAGCAGTGACCCCACACATGGGGACAGGGTGGCGACTAGCGGGCGCTCCTACAATGAGCAGTTCTTC
cdr3_length: 24
clone_size: few
d_call: .
j_call: TRBJ2-1
v_call: TRBV6-4

cdr3_aa: CASSLVARGSYNEQFF
cdr3_nt: TGTGCCAGCAGCTTAGTTGCTCGCGGCTCCTACAATGAGCAGTTCTTC
cdr3_length: 16
clone_size: .
d_call: .
j_call: TRBJ2-1
v_call: TRBV7-2

cdr3_aa: CASSRGTVKNIQYF
cdr3_nt: TGTGCCAGCAGCCGAGGGACAGTCAAAAACATTCAGTACTTC
cdr3_length: 14
clone_size: many
d_call: TRBD1
j_call: TRBJ2-4
v_call: TRBV12-3/TRBV12-4

cdr3_aa: CATKPGQGISGYTF
cdr3_nt: TGTGCCACCAAACCGGGACAGGGGATAAGCGGCTACACCTTC
cdr3_length: 14
clone_size: many
d_call: TRBD1
j_call: TRBJ1-2
v_call: TRBV24-1

cdr3_aa: CASSTGTSGERLYNEQFF
cdr3_nt: TGTGCCAGCAGCACCGGGACTAGCGGAGAGAGACTTTACAATGAGCAGTTCTTC
cdr3_length: 18
clone_size: few
d_call: TRBD2
j_call: TRBJ2-1
v_call: TRBV5-6

cdr3_aa: CSASVPGLDTQYF
cdr3_nt: TGCAGTGCTAGTGTTCCAGGGTTGGATACGCAGTATTTT
cdr3_length: 13
clone_size: few
d_call: .
j_call: TRBJ2-3
v_call: TRBV20-1

cdr3_aa: CASTFNYNEQFF
cdr3_nt: TGCGCCAGCACTTTCAACTACAATGAGCAGTTCTTC
cdr3_length: 12
clone_size: few
d_call: .
j_call: TRBJ2-1
v_call: TRBV5-1

cdr3_aa: CASSTPAELDTQYF
cdr3_nt: TGTGCCAGCAGCACCCCAGCCGAATTAGATACGCAGTATTTT
cdr3_length: 14
clone_size: few
d_call: .
j_call: TRBJ2-3
v_call: TRBV21-1

cdr3_aa: CASSFEGYEQYF
cdr3_nt: TGTGCCAGCAGTTTCGAAGGGTACGAGCAGTACTTC
cdr3_length: 12
clone_size: many
d_call: .
j_call: TRBJ2-7
v_call: TRBV12-3/TRBV12-4

cdr3_aa: CASSAAANEQFF
cdr3_nt: TGTGCCAGCAGCGCCGCGGCCAATGAGCAGTTCTTC
cdr3_length: 12
clone_size: .
d_call: .
j_call: TRBJ2-1
v_call: TRBV7-9

cdr3_aa: CASSVARVHGYTF
cdr3_nt: TGTGCCAGCAGCGTAGCCAGGGTACATGGCTACACCTTC
cdr3_length: 13
clone_size: few
d_call: .
j_call: TRBJ1-2
v_call: TRBV9

cdr3_aa: CASSELNRGLQETQYF
cdr3_nt: TGTGCCAGCAGTGAACTTAACAGGGGGTTACAAGAGACCCAGTACTTC
cdr3_length: 16
clone_size: .
d_call: TRBD1
j_call: TRBJ2-5
v_call: TRBV6-1

cdr3_aa: CSARGIDRVEMEEQYF
cdr3_nt: TGCAGTGCTAGAGGGATTGACAGGGTGGAAATGGAGGAGCAGTACTTC
cdr3_length: 16
clone_size: many
d_call: TRBD1
j_call: TRBJ2-7
v_call: TRBV20-1

cdr3_aa: CASSSTADRVNYGYTF
cdr3_nt: TGTGCCAGCAGCTCTACCGCCGACAGGGTAAACTATGGCTACACCTTC
cdr3_length: 16
clone_size: few
d_call: TRBD1
j_call: TRBJ1-2
v_call: TRBV11-2

cdr3_aa: CASSLGSGGDITF
cdr3_nt: TGCGCCAGCAGCTTAGGCTCGGGTGGGGATATCACCTTT
cdr3_length: 13
clone_size: many
d_call: .
j_call: TRBJ1-1
v_call: TRBV5-1

cdr3_aa: CASGPPGGYTF
cdr3_nt: TGTGCCAGCGGCCCACCGGGGGGCTACACCTTC
cdr3_length: 11
clone_size: .
d_call: .
j_call: TRBJ1-2
v_call: TRBV6-5

cdr3_aa: CASRQGLNNEQFF
cdr3_nt: TGTGCCAGTAGACAGGGTCTCAACAATGAGCAGTTCTTC
cdr3_length: 13
clone_size: few
d_call: TRBD1
j_call: TRBJ2-1
v_call: TRBV28

cdr3_aa: CASSRGQGNYGYTF
cdr3_nt: TGTGCCAGCAGCCGCGGACAGGGAAACTATGGCTACACCTTC
cdr3_length: 14
clone_size: many
d_call: TRBD1
j_call: TRBJ1-2
v_call: TRBV3-1

cdr3_aa: CSASISASHRETQYF
cdr3_nt: TGCAGTGCTAGTATCTCCGCTAGCCACCGGGAGACCCAGTACTTC
cdr3_length: 15
clone_size: .
d_call: .
j_call: TRBJ2-5
v_call: TRBV20-1

cdr3_aa: CASSERQKWYF
cdr3_nt: TGTGCCAGCAGTGAACGACAGAAATGGTACTTC
cdr3_length: 11
clone_size: few
d_call: .
j_call: TRBJ2-5
v_call: TRBV2

cdr3_aa: CASSPGTSGSMKTDTQYF
cdr3_nt: TGTGCCAGTAGTCCAGGTACTAGCGGGAGTATGAAGACAGATACGCAGTATTTT
cdr3_length: 18
clone_size: .
d_call: TRBD2
j_call: TRBJ2-3
v_call: TRBV19

cdr3_aa: CASSWDRGPPDTQYF
cdr3_nt: TGCGCCAGCAGCTGGGACAGGGGTCCGCCAGATACGCAGTATTTT
cdr3_length: 15
clone_size: .
d_call: TRBD1
j_call: TRBJ2-3
v_call: TRBV5-1

cdr3_aa: CSARDLGTTGELFF
cdr3_nt: TGCAGTGCTAGAGATCTGGGTACAACCGGGGAGCTGTTTTTT
cdr3_length: 14
clone_size: few
d_call: .
j_call: TRBJ2-2
v_call: TRBV20-1

cdr3_aa: CASSQEGFTGELFF
cdr3_nt: TGTGCCAGCAGTCAGGAGGGGTTTACCGGGGAGCTGTTTTTT
cdr3_length: 14
clone_size: .
d_call: .
j_call: TRBJ2-2
v_call: TRBV7-6

cdr3_aa: CASSQGTGPYEQYF
cdr3_nt: TGTGCCAGCAGCCAAGGGACAGGACCCTACGAGCAGTACTTC
cdr3_length: 14
clone_size: many
d_call: TRBD1
j_call: TRBJ2-7
v_call: TRBV3-1

cdr3_aa: CSARPPGTGPDTQYF
cdr3_nt: TGCAGTGCTAGACCCCCCGGGACAGGGCCAGATACGCAGTATTTT
cdr3_length: 15
clone_size: .
d_call: TRBD1
j_call: TRBJ2-3
v_call: TRBV20-1

cdr3_aa: CASSPALAGDNEQFF
cdr3_nt: TGTGCCAGCTCACCAGCACTAGCGGGGGACAATGAGCAGTTCTTC
cdr3_length: 15
clone_size: .
d_call: TRBD2
j_call: TRBJ2-1
v_call: TRBV18

cdr3_aa: CASSLLSSGGAGDTQYF
cdr3_nt: TGTGCCAGCAGTTTATTGTCTAGCGGGGGGGCGGGAGATACGCAGTATTTT
cdr3_length: 17
clone_size: .
d_call: TRBD2
j_call: TRBJ2-3
v_call: TRBV27

cdr3_aa: CASSQPLDRSSYNEQFF
cdr3_nt: TGTGCCAGCAGCCAGCCCTTGGACCGGAGCTCCTACAATGAGCAGTTCTTC
cdr3_length: 17
clone_size: few
d_call: .
j_call: TRBJ2-1
v_call: TRBV3-1

cdr3_aa: CSARNGNLETQYF
cdr3_nt: TGCAGTGCTAGGAACGGCAACCTGGAGACCCAGTACTTC
cdr3_length: 13
clone_size: .
d_call: .
j_call: TRBJ2-5
v_call: TRBV20-1

cdr3_aa: CASSESAGNQETQYF
cdr3_nt: TGTGCCAGCAGTGAATCGGCAGGCAACCAAGAGACCCAGTACTTC
cdr3_length: 15
clone_size: few
d_call: .
j_call: TRBJ2-5
v_call: TRBV25-1

cdr3_aa: CASSLEAQGVVPGELFF
cdr3_nt: TGTGCCAGCAGCTTGGAGGCCCAGGGAGTTGTCCCCGGGGAGCTGTTTTTT
cdr3_length: 17
clone_size: .
d_call: .
j_call: TRBJ2-2
v_call: TRBV5-6

cdr3_aa: CASSQDIAYEQYF
cdr3_nt: TGTGCCAGCAGCCAAGATATCGCCTACGAGCAGTACTTC
cdr3_length: 13
clone_size: few
d_call: .
j_call: TRBJ2-7
v_call: TRBV3-1

cdr3_aa: CASSQEETVNYGYTF
cdr3_nt: TGTGCCAGCAGCCAAGAGGAGACAGTAAACTATGGCTACACCTTC
cdr3_length: 15
clone_size: few
d_call: .
j_call: TRBJ1-2
v_call: TRBV4-2

cdr3_aa: CASKIAGVSTGELFF
cdr3_nt: TGTGCCAGCAAAATAGCGGGAGTGAGCACCGGGGAGCTGTTTTTT
cdr3_length: 15
clone_size: few
d_call: TRBD2
j_call: TRBJ2-2
v_call: TRBV12-3/TRBV12-4

cdr3_aa: CASSATAPGPYGYTF
cdr3_nt: TGTGCCAGCAGTGCCACCGCACCGGGGCCCTATGGCTACACCTTC
cdr3_length: 15
clone_size: .
d_call: .
j_call: TRBJ1-2
v_call: TRBV28

cdr3_aa: CASSQTMTANTGELFF
cdr3_nt: TGTGCCAGCAGCCAGACGATGACGGCGAACACCGGGGAGCTGTTTTTT
cdr3_length: 16
clone_size: many
d_call: .
j_call: TRBJ2-2
v_call: TRBV12-3/TRBV12-4

cdr3_aa: CASRPGGDTEAFF
cdr3_nt: TGCGCCAGCCGGCCAGGGGGTGACACTGAAGCTTTCTTT
cdr3_length: 13
clone_size: .
d_call: TRBD1
j_call: TRBJ1-1
v_call: TRBV5-1

cdr3_aa: CASSQVGGSTEAFF
cdr3_nt: TGTGCCAGCAGCCAAGTGGGGGGGAGCACTGAAGCTTTCTTT
cdr3_length: 14
clone_size: many
d_call: .
j_call: TRBJ1-1
v_call: TRBV4-2

cdr3_aa: CASSPAAGAYNEQFF
cdr3_nt: TGCGCCAGCAGCCCCGCCGCCGGGGCTTACAATGAGCAGTTCTTC
cdr3_length: 15
clone_size: .
d_call: .
j_call: TRBJ2-1
v_call: TRBV4-1

cdr3_aa: CATSRGKGTGELFF
cdr3_nt: TGTGCCACCAGTCGGGGAAAAGGGACCGGGGAGCTGTTTTTT
cdr3_length: 14
clone_size: few
d_call: .
j_call: TRBJ2-2
v_call: TRBV24-1

cdr3_aa: CAAQRGDVNNEQFF
cdr3_nt: TGTGCCGCGCAGCGGGGGGACGTCAACAATGAGCAGTTCTTC
cdr3_length: 14
clone_size: many
d_call: TRBD2
j_call: TRBJ2-1
v_call: TRBV10-3

cdr3_aa: CASSQTVDYGYTF
cdr3_nt: TGCGCCAGCAGCCAAACAGTAGACTATGGCTACACCTTC
cdr3_length: 13
clone_size: many
d_call: .
j_call: TRBJ1-2
v_call: TRBV4-1